The rows below give T cell receptor beta chains drawn from one sample of a study of blood T cell repertoires in COVID-19. Using immunoSEQ multiplex PCR, the repertoire was profiled, and TCRdb retains in-frame clones only, with some absent. The data hold fewer than 200,000 clones, with 75% to 90% observed a single time. The specimen was peripheral blood. The receptors shown here come from a woman in her sixties or seventies with COVID-19, enrolled during active disease. The CDR3 runs from the conserved cysteine through the conserved F or W. Each record gives: J gene, V gene, CDR3 protein.

TRBJ2-1	TRBV11-3	CASSPGLVGEQFF
TRBJ2-2	TRBV28	CASRPTRGAGELFF
TRBJ2-2	TRBV12-3/TRBV12-4	CASRRDSKGELFF
TRBJ2-4	TRBV24-1	CATSDSAGTNIQYF
TRBJ1-5	TRBV28	CASSGTKKGGSNQPQHF
TRBJ2-1	TRBV27	CASSLLGWRYEQFF
TRBJ2-5	TRBV5-4	CASSLRSSGAETQYF
TRBJ1-2	TRBV30	CAWTFRGTTNYGYTF
TRBJ1-3	TRBV5-1	CASSPRGALVSGNTIYF
TRBJ2-7	TRBV6-6	CASSTGQFSDKYEQYF
TRBJ1-4	TRBV7-2	CASSLEAATNEKLFF
TRBJ2-1	TRBV5-4	CASSSSGNSYNEQFF
TRBJ1-4	TRBV2	CASKRSNEKLFF
TRBJ1-1	TRBV28	CASAEGALPKTEAFF
TRBJ2-2	TRBV24-1	CATSDRGQGLGGELFF
TRBJ2-7	TRBV9	CASSVAQGPYEQYF
TRBJ1-2	TRBV28	CASSSRGTNYGYTF
TRBJ1-5	TRBV6-2/TRBV6-3	CASSKPGQGTRQPQHF
TRBJ1-4	TRBV28	CASRQGGSEKLFF
TRBJ2-7	TRBV14	CASSQDVASRYEQYF
TRBJ1-2	TRBV5-4	CASSFYNREGGYTF
TRBJ1-1	TRBV28	CASSWTGLNTEAFF